These 6 T cell receptor beta chains share one sample of origin, sequenced in a study of blood T cell repertoires in COVID-19. Method: immunoSEQ multiplex PCR; TCRdb's copy keeps in-frame clones and lacks some. The sample includes fewer than 30,000 clones, around 83% of them seen just once. The source material was peripheral blood. Source of these receptors: a human donor in a cohort sampled during active COVID-19.

The chain joins TRBV25-1 to TRBJ1-2; D is undetermined. From germline, CDR1 is MGHDK and CDR2 SYGVNS. V lost 6 bases, J lost 4 bases, and 12 bases lay in between. This CDR3 is 13 amino acids long. The CDR3 DNA follows: TGTGCCAGCAGCCGGGGAGGGTTCTATGGCTACACCTTC. This translates into CASSRGGFYGYTF.

The chain carries TRBV20-1 and TRBJ2-2; 10 nucleotides line up with TRBD1. The V gene's germline CDR1 is DFQATT and CDR2 SNEGSKA (reference sequence). The trim removed 3 bases at V and 2 bases at J, leaving 3 bases unmatched. The CDR3 has 15 amino acids. The CDR3 loop reads CSASGDRGNTGELFF. In DNA form, the CDR3 reads TGCAGTGCTAGTGGGGACAGGGGAAACACCGGGGAGCTGTTTTTT.

This sequence joins TRBV28 and TRBJ2-7, with 7 bases aligning to TRBD2. Trimming removed 0 bases from V and 2 bases from J; junction bases left unmatched: 13. Germline-derived CDR1 and CDR2 are MDHEN and SYDVKM. The CDR3 totals 18 residues. CDR3 residues: CASSLWGGGSGNTYEQYF. DNA for the CDR3: TGTGCCAGCAGTTTATGGGGGGGAGGGAGCGGTAATACCTACGAGCAGTACTTC.

In its sample, this clone was seen once. The gene calls are TRBV6-6 and TRBJ2-7, with 7 bases matching TRBD2. V shed 7 bases and J 2 bases; nucleotides not matched to a gene: 5. The CDR3 has 13 amino acids. Germline assignment: CDR1 MNHNY and CDR2 SVGAGI (reference sequence). CDR3 region: CASIKAGAYEQYF. CDR3 coding DNA: TGTGCCAGCATAAAGGCGGGGGCCTACGAGCAGTACTTC.

This clone turned up a few times. The chain links TRBV30 to TRBJ2-7, with 10 bases that match TRBD1. Germline V gene sequence: CDR1 GTSNPN, CDR2 SVGIG (reference sequence). The V and J ends lost 5 bases and 2 bases, in that order; junction bases with no gene match: 0. There are 12 residues in the CDR3. This CDR3 is CAWGQGAYEQYF. CDR3 bases: TGTGCCTGGGGACAGGGGGCCTACGAGCAGTACTTC.

V usage is TRBV27 and J usage is TRBJ2-7; no definite D call. Germline V gene data show CDR1 as MNHEY and CDR2 as SMNVEV (reference sequence). Trimming shortened V by 2 bases and J by 4 bases, and 12 bases separated the two germline ends. CDR3 length: 14 residues. CDR3: CASSLSTEPYEQYF. CDR3 nucleotides: TGTGCCAGCAGTTTAAGTACTGAACCTTACGAGCAGTACTTC.